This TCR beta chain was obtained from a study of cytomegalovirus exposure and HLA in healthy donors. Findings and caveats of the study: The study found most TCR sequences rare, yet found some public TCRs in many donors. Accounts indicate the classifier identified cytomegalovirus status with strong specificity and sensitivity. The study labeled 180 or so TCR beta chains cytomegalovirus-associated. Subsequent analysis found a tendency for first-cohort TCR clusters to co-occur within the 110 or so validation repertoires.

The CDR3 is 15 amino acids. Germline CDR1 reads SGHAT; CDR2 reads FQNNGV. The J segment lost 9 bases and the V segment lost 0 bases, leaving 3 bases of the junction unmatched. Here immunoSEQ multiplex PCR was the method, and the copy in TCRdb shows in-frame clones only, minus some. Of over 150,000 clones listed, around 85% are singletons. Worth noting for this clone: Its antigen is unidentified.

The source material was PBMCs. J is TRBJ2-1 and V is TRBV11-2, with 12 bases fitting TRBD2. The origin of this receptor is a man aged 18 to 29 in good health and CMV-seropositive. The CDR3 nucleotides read TGTGCCAGCAGCTTAGAATCTAGCGGGGGGGCTGAGCAGTTCTTC. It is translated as CASSLESSGGAEQFF.